The rows below give T cell receptor beta chains drawn from one sample of a study of beta chain features in type 1 diabetes. The repertoire was sequenced with immunoSEQ multiplex PCR; TCRdb's copy has only in-frame clones and lacks some. This repertoire shows around 150,000 clones, 6.5% to 10% found once; its top ten account for 0.45% to 0.6%. Sequenced: central memory CD4+ T cells from blood. The receptors here all came from a woman aged 18 to 35 with type 1 diabetes. The conserved cysteine and the conserved F or W are not part of the CDR3 here. The listing skips clone size in some rows; elsewhere it reads once, few, many or a size class.

J gene: TRBJ1-1
V gene: TRBV7-8
clone size: few
CDR3 protein: ASSLVRGSSTEAF

J gene: TRBJ1-2
V gene: TRBV6-1
clone size: NA
CDR3 protein: ASSDQGNYGYT

J gene: TRBJ1-5
V gene: TRBV6-1
clone size: few
CDR3 protein: AIRGQGSNQPQH

J gene: TRBJ2-7
V gene: TRBV28
clone size: many
CDR3 protein: ASSLQGGAAEQY

J gene: TRBJ2-3
V gene: TRBV25-1
clone size: NA
CDR3 protein: ASSDGTGWTDTQY

J gene: TRBJ1-2
V gene: TRBV2
clone size: NA
CDR3 protein: ASSYGTRFNYGYT

J gene: TRBJ2-7
V gene: TRBV28
clone size: few
CDR3 protein: ATKTRYEQY

J gene: TRBJ1-3
V gene: TRBV12-5
clone size: few
CDR3 protein: ASGSGQSGNTIY

J gene: TRBJ1-1
V gene: TRBV29-1
clone size: NA
CDR3 protein: SVWGRRNTEAF

J gene: TRBJ1-2
V gene: TRBV4-3
clone size: many
CDR3 protein: ASSRNSGELGYT

J gene: TRBJ1-6
V gene: TRBV4-1
clone size: NA
CDR3 protein: ASSQEAGSPLH

J gene: TRBJ2-7
V gene: TRBV5-1
clone size: few
CDR3 protein: ASSYRWTGGEDEQY

J gene: TRBJ1-4
V gene: TRBV6-5
clone size: NA
CDR3 protein: ASSRNRGPNEKLF

J gene: TRBJ2-1
V gene: TRBV7-2
clone size: few
CDR3 protein: ASSLVASGRGGNEQF

J gene: TRBJ2-7
V gene: TRBV7-9
clone size: few
CDR3 protein: ASSLARLGKNSEQY

J gene: TRBJ1-4
V gene: TRBV2
clone size: NA
CDR3 protein: ASTMAHEKLF

J gene: TRBJ1-2
V gene: TRBV6-6
clone size: NA
CDR3 protein: ASSLRTGDYGYT

J gene: TRBJ2-6
V gene: TRBV10-3
clone size: NA
CDR3 protein: AISGDSRSSGANVLT

J gene: NA
V gene: TRBV30
clone size: few
CDR3 protein: AWKGMSGPGEQY

J gene: TRBJ2-7
V gene: TRBV5-4
clone size: few
CDR3 protein: ASRAGTSGEYEQY

J gene: TRBJ2-2
V gene: TRBV18
clone size: NA
CDR3 protein: ASSPGHAGGELF

J gene: TRBJ2-1
V gene: TRBV11-1
clone size: NA
CDR3 protein: ASSAPGLGTEQF

J gene: TRBJ2-3
V gene: TRBV9
clone size: few
CDR3 protein: ASSVGWAGSTDTQY

J gene: TRBJ2-1
V gene: TRBV28
clone size: NA
CDR3 protein: ASSSGQGTVDEQF

J gene: TRBJ1-1
V gene: TRBV2
clone size: NA
CDR3 protein: ASISRGLGDTEAF

J gene: TRBJ2-7
V gene: TRBV4-3
clone size: once
CDR3 protein: ASSQERGGLYEQY

J gene: TRBJ2-1
V gene: TRBV27
clone size: NA
CDR3 protein: ASSKLAGDNEQF

J gene: TRBJ1-5
V gene: TRBV5-1
clone size: few
CDR3 protein: ASSSGQGREPQH

J gene: TRBJ2-7
V gene: TRBV28
clone size: few
CDR3 protein: ASSFMRSAQY

J gene: TRBJ2-5
V gene: TRBV29-1
clone size: few
CDR3 protein: SERLAGARTQY

J gene: TRBJ2-7
V gene: TRBV25-1
clone size: NA
CDR3 protein: ASSDRRGSIYEQY

J gene: TRBJ2-3
V gene: TRBV7-2
clone size: NA
CDR3 protein: ASSLSTIRASDTQY

J gene: TRBJ2-7
V gene: TRBV6-6
clone size: NA
CDR3 protein: ASSYNGGPYEQY

J gene: TRBJ1-2
V gene: TRBV11-2
clone size: NA
CDR3 protein: ASSSRQGRGGYT

J gene: TRBJ1-2
V gene: TRBV18
clone size: few
CDR3 protein: ASSPDRSYGYT

J gene: TRBJ2-2
V gene: TRBV11-3
clone size: few
CDR3 protein: ASSRTRGFGELF

J gene: TRBJ2-1
V gene: TRBV4-3
clone size: few
CDR3 protein: ASSQTFYNEQF

J gene: TRBJ2-1
V gene: TRBV4-3
clone size: NA
CDR3 protein: ASSPDPDGRREQF

J gene: TRBJ1-4
V gene: TRBV6-6
clone size: NA
CDR3 protein: ASSYGQTGEKLF

J gene: TRBJ1-5
V gene: TRBV4-1
clone size: NA
CDR3 protein: ASSQGEGVIQPQH

J gene: TRBJ2-6
V gene: TRBV30
clone size: NA
CDR3 protein: AWYSPSGANVLT

J gene: TRBJ1-2
V gene: TRBV20-1
clone size: NA
CDR3 protein: SATGDYGYT

J gene: TRBJ1-2
V gene: TRBV4-2
clone size: NA
CDR3 protein: ASSSQGDGYT

J gene: TRBJ1-2
V gene: TRBV7-9
clone size: few
CDR3 protein: ASSSSAGRSYGYT

J gene: TRBJ2-1
V gene: TRBV29-1
clone size: few
CDR3 protein: SPGRGWVGNEQF

J gene: TRBJ2-5
V gene: TRBV2
clone size: few
CDR3 protein: ASSRDSQETQY

J gene: TRBJ1-2
V gene: TRBV5-1
clone size: few
CDR3 protein: ASSLEAGYGYT

J gene: TRBJ2-6
V gene: TRBV7-2
clone size: NA
CDR3 protein: ASSLPPGANVLT

J gene: TRBJ2-7
V gene: TRBV5-1
clone size: few
CDR3 protein: ASSLGARDIYEQY